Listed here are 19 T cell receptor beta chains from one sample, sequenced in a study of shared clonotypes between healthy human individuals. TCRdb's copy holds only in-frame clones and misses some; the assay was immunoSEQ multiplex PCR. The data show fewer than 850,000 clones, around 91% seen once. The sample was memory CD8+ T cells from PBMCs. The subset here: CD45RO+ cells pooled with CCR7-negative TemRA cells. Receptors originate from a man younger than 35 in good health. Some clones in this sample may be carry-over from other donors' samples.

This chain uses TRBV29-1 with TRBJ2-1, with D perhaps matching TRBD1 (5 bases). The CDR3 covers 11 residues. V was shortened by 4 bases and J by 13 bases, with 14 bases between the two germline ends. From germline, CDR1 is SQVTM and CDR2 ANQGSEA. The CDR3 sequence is CSVGTPRVQFF. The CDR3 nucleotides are TGCAGCGTTGGGACACCTAGAGTACAGTTCTTC.

This chain's CDR3 is CASRLRGSSYEQYF. The DNA for the CDR3 is TGTGCCAGCAGACTACGGGGAAGCTCCTACGAGCAGTACTTC. This chain uses TRBV27 with TRBJ2-7, with D possibly being TRBD2 (5 bases). The CDR3 runs to 14 residues. Germline CDR1 and CDR2: MNHEY and SMNVEV (reference sequence). Trimming stripped 6 bases from V and 0 bases from J, with 12 bases between.

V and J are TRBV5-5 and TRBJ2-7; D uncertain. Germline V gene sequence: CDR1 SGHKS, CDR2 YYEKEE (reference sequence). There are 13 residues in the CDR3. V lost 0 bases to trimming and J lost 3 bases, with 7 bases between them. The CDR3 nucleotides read TGTGCCAGCAGCTTGGAGAGGTACTACGAGCAGTACTTC. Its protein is CASSLERYYEQYF. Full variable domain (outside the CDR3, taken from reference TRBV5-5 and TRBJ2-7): DAGVTQSPTHLIKTRGQQVTLRCSPISGHKSVSWYQQVLGQGPQFIFQYYEKEERGRGNFPDRFSARQFPNYSSELNVNALLLGDSALYLCASSLERYYEQYFGPGTRLTVT.

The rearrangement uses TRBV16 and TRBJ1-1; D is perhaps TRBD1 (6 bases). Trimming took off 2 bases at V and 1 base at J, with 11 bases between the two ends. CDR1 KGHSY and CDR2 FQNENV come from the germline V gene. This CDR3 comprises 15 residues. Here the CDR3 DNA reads TGTGCCAGCAGCCAAATTACGGGGGCGAACACTGAAGCTTTCTTT. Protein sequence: CASSQITGANTEAFF.

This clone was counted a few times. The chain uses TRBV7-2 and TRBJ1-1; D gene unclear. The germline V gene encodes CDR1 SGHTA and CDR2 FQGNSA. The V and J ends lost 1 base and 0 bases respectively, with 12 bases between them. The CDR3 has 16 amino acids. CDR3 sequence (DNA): TGTGCCAGCAGCTTAGGGGCGAGGGCAATGAACACTGAAGCTTTCTTT. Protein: CASSLGARAMNTEAFF.

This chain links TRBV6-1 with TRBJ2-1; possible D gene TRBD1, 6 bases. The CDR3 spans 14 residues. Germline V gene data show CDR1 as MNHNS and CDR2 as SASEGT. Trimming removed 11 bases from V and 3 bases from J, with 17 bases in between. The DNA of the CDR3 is TGTGCCGTTTACCGGACAGACGGCTACAATGAGCAGTTCTTC. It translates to CAVYRTDGYNEQFF.

In DNA form, the CDR3 reads TGTGCCAGCAGCTTTGATTACGAGCAGTACTTC. Translated, it gives CASSFDYEQYF. The genes are TRBV7-9 and TRBJ2-7; D remains ambiguous. The CDR3 extends over 11 amino acids. V lost 3 bases to trimming and J lost 4 bases, with 4 bases between them. CDR1 and CDR2 (germline): SEHNR, FQNEAQ (reference sequence).

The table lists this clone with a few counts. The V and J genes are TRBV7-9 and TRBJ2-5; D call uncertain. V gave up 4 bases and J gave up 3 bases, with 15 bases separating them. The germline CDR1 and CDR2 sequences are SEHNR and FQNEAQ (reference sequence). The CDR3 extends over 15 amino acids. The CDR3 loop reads CASSSRIGQEETQYF. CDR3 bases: TGTGCCAGCAGCTCCCGGATAGGGCAGGAAGAGACCCAGTACTTC.

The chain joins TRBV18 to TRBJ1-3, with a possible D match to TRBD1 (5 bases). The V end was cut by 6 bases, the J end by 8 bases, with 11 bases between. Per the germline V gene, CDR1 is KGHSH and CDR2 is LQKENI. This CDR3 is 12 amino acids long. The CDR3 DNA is TGTGCCAGCTCCCTTGGAGGGGACACCATATATTTT. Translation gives CASSLGGDTIYF.

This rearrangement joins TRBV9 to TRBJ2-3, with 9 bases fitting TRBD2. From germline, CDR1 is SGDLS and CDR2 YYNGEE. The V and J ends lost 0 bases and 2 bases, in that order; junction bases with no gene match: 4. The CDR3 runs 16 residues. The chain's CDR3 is CASSVGGRVPTDTQYF. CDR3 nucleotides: TGTGCCAGCAGCGTAGGCGGGAGGGTCCCCACAGATACGCAGTATTTT.

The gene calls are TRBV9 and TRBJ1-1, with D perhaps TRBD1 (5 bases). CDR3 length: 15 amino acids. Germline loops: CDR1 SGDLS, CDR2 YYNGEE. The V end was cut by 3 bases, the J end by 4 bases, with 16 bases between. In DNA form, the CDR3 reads TGTGCCAGCAGCGCCCCGGGACGGGCGGGCACTGAAGCTTTCTTT. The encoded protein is CASSAPGRAGTEAFF.

The CDR3 nucleotides read TGCGCCAGCAGCCAAGGGATGGCTTCCTACTACAATGAGCAGTTCTTC. Amino acids: CASSQGMASYYNEQFF. This chain uses TRBV4-1 with TRBJ2-1; D gene unclear. The CDR3 consists of 16 residues. Germline loops: CDR1 MGHRA, CDR2 YSYEKL. Trimming removed 1 base from V and 3 bases from J, with 13 bases in between.

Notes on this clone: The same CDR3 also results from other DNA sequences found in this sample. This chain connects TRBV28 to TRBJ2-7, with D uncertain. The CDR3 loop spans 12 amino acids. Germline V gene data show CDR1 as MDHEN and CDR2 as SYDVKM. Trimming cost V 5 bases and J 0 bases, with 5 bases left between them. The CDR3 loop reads CASSPRSYEQYF. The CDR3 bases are TGTGCCAGCAGTCCCCGCTCCTACGAGCAGTACTTC.

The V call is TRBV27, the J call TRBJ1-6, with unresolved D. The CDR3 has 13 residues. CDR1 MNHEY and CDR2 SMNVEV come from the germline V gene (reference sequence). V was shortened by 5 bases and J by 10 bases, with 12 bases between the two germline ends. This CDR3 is CASSPLTDSPLHF. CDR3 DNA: TGTGCCAGCAGTCCACTGACGGACTCACCCCTCCACTTT.

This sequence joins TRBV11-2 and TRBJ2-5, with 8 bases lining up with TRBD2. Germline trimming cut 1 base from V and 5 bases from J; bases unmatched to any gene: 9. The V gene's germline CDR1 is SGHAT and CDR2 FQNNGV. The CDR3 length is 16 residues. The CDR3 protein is CASSLVPLAGVETQYF. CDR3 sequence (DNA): TGTGCCAGCAGCTTAGTTCCGCTAGCGGGTGTGGAGACCCAGTACTTC. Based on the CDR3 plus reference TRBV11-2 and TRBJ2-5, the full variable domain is EAGVAQSPRYKIIEKRQSVAFWCNPISGHATLYWYQQILGQGPKLLIQFQNNGVVDDSQLPKDRFSAERLKGVDSTLKIQPAKLEDSAVYLCASSLVPLAGVETQYFGPGTRLLVL.

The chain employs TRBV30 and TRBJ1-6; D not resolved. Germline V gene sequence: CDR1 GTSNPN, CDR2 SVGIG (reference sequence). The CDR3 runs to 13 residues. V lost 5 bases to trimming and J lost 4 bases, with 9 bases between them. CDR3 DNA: TGTGCCTGGGCTGAGGAGTATAATTCACCCCTCCACTTT. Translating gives CAWAEEYNSPLHF.

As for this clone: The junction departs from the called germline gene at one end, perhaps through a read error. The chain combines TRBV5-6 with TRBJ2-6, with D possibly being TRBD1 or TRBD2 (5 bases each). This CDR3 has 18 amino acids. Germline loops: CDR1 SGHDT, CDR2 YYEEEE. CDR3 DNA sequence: TGTGCCAGCAGCTTGGATGGCGGGCTGAGCTCTGGGGCCGACGTCCTGACTTTC. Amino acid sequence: CASSLDGGLSSGADVLTF.

Here the CDR3 reads CASSQEPLFGGIAEQYF. The CDR3 region has the DNA TGCGCCAGCAGCCAAGAGCCGTTATTTGGGGGGATCGCAGAGCAGTACTTC. This chain uses TRBV4-1 with TRBJ2-7, with TRBD2 as a possible D gene (6 bases). This CDR3 is 17 amino acids long. Trimming shortened V by 0 bases and J by 7 bases, and 22 bases separated the two germline ends. The germline CDR1 and CDR2 sequences are MGHRA and YSYEKL.

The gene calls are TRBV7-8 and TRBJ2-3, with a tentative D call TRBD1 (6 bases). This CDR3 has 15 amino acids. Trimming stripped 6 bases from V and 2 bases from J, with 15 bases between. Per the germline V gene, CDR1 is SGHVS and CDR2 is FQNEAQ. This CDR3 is CASSLGATNTDTQYF. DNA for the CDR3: TGTGCCAGCAGTCTGGGGGCGACCAACACAGATACGCAGTATTTT. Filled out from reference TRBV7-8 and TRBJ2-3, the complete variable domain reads GAGVSQSPRYKVAKRGQDVALRCDPISGHVSLFWYQQALGQGPEFLTYFQNEAQLDKSGLPSDRFFAERPEGSVSTLKIQRTQQEDSAVYLCASSLGATNTDTQYFGPGTRLTVL.